This TCR beta chain was retrieved from a study of technical replicates of blood from a few donors. Here immunoSEQ multiplex PCR was the method, and the copy in TCRdb shows in-frame clones only, minus some. The table includes about 56,000 clones, nearly 95% detected once. V lost 0 bases to trimming and J lost 7 bases; unmatched junction nucleotides: 7. The CDR3 runs to 15 residues. From germline, CDR1 is SGHDT and CDR2 YYEEEE. The sequenced material came from PBMCs. The sequence came from a human donor in good health. Some clones in this sample may be carry-over from other donors' samples. The rearrangement uses TRBV5-6 and TRBJ2-7; 10 bases map to TRBD1. CDR3 nucleotides: TGTGCCAGCAGCTTGGTCGGGACAGGGGTAGGAGAGCAGTACTTC. It specifies CASSLVGTGVGEQYF. Drawing the rest from reference TRBV5-6 and TRBJ2-7, the complete variable domain is DAGVTQSPTHLIKTRGQQVTLRCSPKSGHDTVSWYQQALGQGPQFIFQYYEEEERQRGNFPDRFSGHQFPNYSSELNVNALLLGDSALYLCASSLVGTGVGEQYFGPGTRLTVT.